A selection of T cell receptor beta chains follows, all from one sample in a study of OX40 agonist ivuxolimab in advanced cancers. Generated by immunoSEQ multiplex PCR, the TCRdb table keeps only in-frame clones and is missing some. The sample shows under 80,000 clones, approximately 89% of them seen only once. This specimen consisted of CD4+ or CD8+ T cells sorted from blood, obtained in a trial of the OX40 agonist ivuxolimab. The source is an adult with an advanced solid tumor such as melanoma, head and neck, liver or kidney cancer. CDR3s include the opening cysteine and the closing phenylalanine or tryptophan. A D gene is named only where the DNA matches it firmly. Size tells how often a clone was seen (once, few, many) or the class of an expanded clone, and some rows leave it out.

CDR3 length: 14
J gene: TRBJ2-5
V gene: TRBV6-5
clone size: NA
D gene: TRBD1
CDR3 DNA: TGTGCCAGCAGTTACCTGGGACAGCCGGAGGAGCAGTACTTC
CDR3 protein: CASSYLGQPEEQYF

CDR3 length: 14
J gene: TRBJ2-7
V gene: TRBV7-6
clone size: NA
D gene: NA
CDR3 DNA: TGTGCCAGCAGTTCCGGGACACGACCCTACGAGCAGTACTTC
CDR3 protein: CASSSGTRPYEQYF

CDR3 length: 20
J gene: TRBJ2-1
V gene: TRBV10-1
clone size: NA
D gene: TRBD2
CDR3 DNA: TGCGCCAGCACTTCCGCCCCGGGACTAGCGGGTCGACTGGCCTACAATGAGCAGTTCTTC
CDR3 protein: CASTSAPGLAGRLAYNEQFF

CDR3 length: 17
J gene: TRBJ2-5
V gene: TRBV7-9
clone size: NA
D gene: TRBD2
CDR3 DNA: TGTGCCAGCAGCTTAGGAGTCCGTGGACTAGAGCAAGAGACCCAGTACTTC
CDR3 protein: CASSLGVRGLEQETQYF

CDR3 length: 16
J gene: TRBJ1-1
V gene: TRBV5-6
clone size: NA
D gene: NA
CDR3 DNA: TGTGCCAGCAGCTTGGCCTTCCAAAGGGTGAACACTGAAGCTTTCTTT
CDR3 protein: CASSLAFQRVNTEAFF

CDR3 length: 14
J gene: TRBJ1-5
V gene: TRBV19
clone size: NA
D gene: NA
CDR3 DNA: TGTGCCAGTAGTATCCGGGACACCAATCAGCCCCAGCATTTT
CDR3 protein: CASSIRDTNQPQHF

CDR3 length: 14
J gene: TRBJ2-1
V gene: TRBV7-8
clone size: NA
D gene: NA
CDR3 DNA: TGTGCCAGCAGCTTAGCCGGACTTATCAATGAGCAGTTCTTC
CDR3 protein: CASSLAGLINEQFF

CDR3 length: 16
J gene: TRBJ2-3
V gene: TRBV5-5
clone size: once
D gene: TRBD2
CDR3 DNA: TGTGCCAGCAGCTGGACACTAGCGGGAGGGCCAGATACGCAGTATTTT
CDR3 protein: CASSWTLAGGPDTQYF

CDR3 length: 15
J gene: TRBJ2-1
V gene: TRBV4-3
clone size: NA
D gene: NA
CDR3 DNA: TGCGCCAGCAGCCAAGATCGGCTGGGTGACAATGAGCAGTTCTTC
CDR3 protein: CASSQDRLGDNEQFF

CDR3 length: 12
J gene: TRBJ2-7
V gene: TRBV10-1
clone size: few
D gene: NA
CDR3 DNA: TGCGCCAGCAGTGAAAACCTCTACGAGCAGTACTTC
CDR3 protein: CASSENLYEQYF

CDR3 length: 15
J gene: TRBJ2-1
V gene: TRBV9
clone size: NA
D gene: NA
CDR3 DNA: TGTGCCAGCAGCGTAGTTGACAGTGGTGCCAATGAGCAGTTCTTC
CDR3 protein: CASSVVDSGANEQFF

CDR3 length: 15
J gene: TRBJ1-1
V gene: TRBV6-5
clone size: NA
D gene: TRBD1
CDR3 DNA: TGTGCCAGCAGTTACTCTAGGCAGGGGGGGACTGAAGCTTTCTTT
CDR3 protein: CASSYSRQGGTEAFF

CDR3 length: 16
J gene: TRBJ2-1
V gene: TRBV7-9
clone size: NA
D gene: TRBD1
CDR3 DNA: TGTGCCAGCAGCTTAGTCGGGACAGTTGGAAACAATGAGCAGTTCTTC
CDR3 protein: CASSLVGTVGNNEQFF

CDR3 length: 14
J gene: TRBJ1-5
V gene: TRBV19
clone size: NA
D gene: NA
CDR3 DNA: TGTGCCAGTACTTTAGACAGGACCGATCAGCCCCAGCATTTT
CDR3 protein: CASTLDRTDQPQHF

CDR3 length: 17
J gene: TRBJ2-1
V gene: TRBV11-2
clone size: NA
D gene: TRBD2
CDR3 DNA: TGTGCCAGCACCCTAGGCGGCGGGAGGGCCCTAGCAGGAGAGCAGTTCTTC
CDR3 protein: CASTLGGGRALAGEQFF

CDR3 length: 14
J gene: TRBJ1-1
V gene: TRBV28
clone size: NA
D gene: TRBD1
CDR3 DNA: TGTGCCAGCAGTTCGCGAACAGGGGACACTGAAGCTTTCTTT
CDR3 protein: CASSSRTGDTEAFF

CDR3 length: 19
J gene: TRBJ2-7
V gene: TRBV21-1
clone size: NA
D gene: NA
CDR3 DNA: TGTGCCAGCAGCCTCCCAGGAGGGGACCGCCAGCGATATTCCCACGAGCAGTACTTC
CDR3 protein: CASSLPGGDRQRYSHEQYF

CDR3 length: 14
J gene: TRBJ2-7
V gene: TRBV6-5
clone size: NA
D gene: NA
CDR3 DNA: TGTGCCAGCAGTGAGCGGAGGGGTAAGGGCGAGCAGTACTTC
CDR3 protein: CASSERRGKGEQYF

CDR3 length: 13
J gene: TRBJ2-7
V gene: TRBV9
clone size: NA
D gene: NA
CDR3 DNA: TGTGCCAGCAGCGTAGGGGGAAGCAACGAGCAGTACTTC
CDR3 protein: CASSVGGSNEQYF

CDR3 length: 15
J gene: TRBJ2-5
V gene: TRBV5-1
clone size: NA
D gene: TRBD2
CDR3 DNA: TGCGCCAGCAGCTTGGTAGCGGGAGACCAAGAGACCCAGTACTTC
CDR3 protein: CASSLVAGDQETQYF

CDR3 length: 13
J gene: TRBJ2-7
V gene: TRBV11-1
clone size: NA
D gene: TRBD1
CDR3 DNA: TGTGCCAGCAGCGCACAGGGGGCTCACGAGCAGTACTTC
CDR3 protein: CASSAQGAHEQYF

CDR3 length: 15
J gene: TRBJ2-1
V gene: TRBV5-6
clone size: NA
D gene: TRBD2
CDR3 DNA: TGTGCCAGCAGCAATCTAGCGGGTCTTTACAATGAGCAGTTCTTC
CDR3 protein: CASSNLAGLYNEQFF

CDR3 length: 15
J gene: TRBJ2-2
V gene: TRBV28
clone size: NA
D gene: NA
CDR3 DNA: TGTGCCAGCCGAATGTGGGCCAGCTCCACCGGGGAGCTGTTTTTT
CDR3 protein: CASRMWASSTGELFF

CDR3 length: 15
J gene: TRBJ2-1
V gene: TRBV7-3
clone size: NA
D gene: TRBD2
CDR3 DNA: TGTGCCAGCAGCATCGGGACTAGCGGTTACAATGAGCAGTTCTTC
CDR3 protein: CASSIGTSGYNEQFF

CDR3 length: 16
J gene: TRBJ2-2
V gene: TRBV9
clone size: NA
D gene: TRBD2
CDR3 DNA: TGTGCCAGCAGCGTAGGGGGCGGGAGTAACACCGGGGAGCTGTTTTTT
CDR3 protein: CASSVGGGSNTGELFF

CDR3 length: 14
J gene: TRBJ1-6
V gene: TRBV5-1
clone size: NA
D gene: NA
CDR3 DNA: TGCGCCAGCAGCTTGCAGGGCTTGAATTCACCCCTCCACTTT
CDR3 protein: CASSLQGLNSPLHF

CDR3 length: 12
J gene: TRBJ2-7
V gene: TRBV7-9
clone size: NA
D gene: NA
CDR3 DNA: TGTGCCAGCAGCCCCCCTCGGTACGAGCAGTACTTC
CDR3 protein: CASSPPRYEQYF

CDR3 length: 17
J gene: TRBJ2-3
V gene: TRBV6-1
clone size: NA
D gene: NA
CDR3 DNA: TGTGCCAGCAGTGCACTACAACCCCGTCCTAGCACAGATACGCAGTATTTT
CDR3 protein: CASSALQPRPSTDTQYF

CDR3 length: 18
J gene: TRBJ1-1
V gene: TRBV4-1
clone size: NA
D gene: NA
CDR3 DNA: TGCGCCAGCAGCCAAGATCGGGAAACAGAAGGTCTGAACACTGAAGCTTTCTTT
CDR3 protein: CASSQDRETEGLNTEAFF

CDR3 length: 17
J gene: TRBJ1-5
V gene: TRBV7-6
clone size: once
D gene: NA
CDR3 DNA: TGTGCCAGCAGCTTATTTACAGGGCCGGATAGCAATCAGCCCCAGCATTTT
CDR3 protein: CASSLFTGPDSNQPQHF

CDR3 length: 15
J gene: TRBJ2-7
V gene: TRBV7-8
clone size: NA
D gene: TRBD2
CDR3 DNA: TGTGCCAGCAGCGGGGGGACTAGCGGGAGCGACGAGCAGTACTTC
CDR3 protein: CASSGGTSGSDEQYF

CDR3 length: 14
J gene: TRBJ2-7
V gene: TRBV5-6
clone size: NA
D gene: NA
CDR3 DNA: TGTGCCAGCAGCTTCGAAAGGAACTCCTACGAGCAGTACTTC
CDR3 protein: CASSFERNSYEQYF

CDR3 length: 15
J gene: TRBJ2-2
V gene: TRBV28
clone size: NA
D gene: TRBD1
CDR3 DNA: TGTGCCAGCAGTCTCCCGGGACAGTCTAGCGGGGAGCTGTTTTTT
CDR3 protein: CASSLPGQSSGELFF

CDR3 length: 15
J gene: TRBJ1-5
V gene: TRBV9
clone size: NA
D gene: NA
CDR3 DNA: TGTGCCAGCAGCGTATCCGGGGTGGACAATCAGCCCCAGCATTTT
CDR3 protein: CASSVSGVDNQPQHF

CDR3 length: 16
J gene: TRBJ2-1
V gene: TRBV6-5
clone size: NA
D gene: TRBD2
CDR3 DNA: TGTGCCAGCAGTTACTTCGGGGGGGCCGGCCTCAATGAGCAGTTCTTC
CDR3 protein: CASSYFGGAGLNEQFF

CDR3 length: 13
J gene: TRBJ2-7
V gene: TRBV6-5
clone size: NA
D gene: TRBD1
CDR3 DNA: TGTGCCAGCAGCGACAGCAGGGGGAACGAGCAGTACTTC
CDR3 protein: CASSDSRGNEQYF

CDR3 length: 14
J gene: TRBJ1-5
V gene: TRBV27
clone size: NA
D gene: NA
CDR3 DNA: TGTGCCAGCGGTACTACAGGGTTCAATCAGCCCCAGCATTTT
CDR3 protein: CASGTTGFNQPQHF

CDR3 length: 15
J gene: TRBJ2-7
V gene: TRBV11-2
clone size: NA
D gene: TRBD2
CDR3 DNA: TGTGCCAGCAGCAGCCTGCGGGGGAGCGGGGACGAGCAGTACTTC
CDR3 protein: CASSSLRGSGDEQYF

CDR3 length: 14
J gene: TRBJ2-6
V gene: TRBV19
clone size: NA
D gene: TRBD1
CDR3 DNA: TGTGCCAGTATCGACAGGGCTGGGGCCAACGTCCTGACTTTC
CDR3 protein: CASIDRAGANVLTF

CDR3 length: 13
J gene: TRBJ2-5
V gene: TRBV19
clone size: few
D gene: NA
CDR3 DNA: TGTGCCAGTAGGGGTGGGGAGAGAGAGACCCAGTACTTC
CDR3 protein: CASRGGERETQYF

CDR3 length: 11
J gene: TRBJ1-1
V gene: TRBV19
clone size: few
D gene: NA
CDR3 DNA: TGTGCCAGTACCGCGAACACTGAAGCTTTCTTT
CDR3 protein: CASTANTEAFF

CDR3 length: 18
J gene: TRBJ2-7
V gene: TRBV7-9
clone size: NA
D gene: TRBD1
CDR3 DNA: TGTGCCAGCAGCTTTGAGGGAATAGGACAGGGAAGATCCTACGAGCAGTACTTC
CDR3 protein: CASSFEGIGQGRSYEQYF

CDR3 length: 15
J gene: TRBJ2-7
V gene: TRBV4-3
clone size: NA
D gene: TRBD1
CDR3 DNA: TGCGCCAGCAGCCAGGGACAGGGGGCGGCCTACGAGCAGTACTTC
CDR3 protein: CASSQGQGAAYEQYF

CDR3 length: 14
J gene: TRBJ1-3
V gene: TRBV13
clone size: NA
D gene: NA
CDR3 DNA: TGTGCCAGCAGCTTCCGGGGGTCGGGAAACACCATATATTTT
CDR3 protein: CASSFRGSGNTIYF

CDR3 length: 16
J gene: TRBJ2-7
V gene: TRBV11-3
clone size: NA
D gene: NA
CDR3 DNA: TGTGCCAGCAGCTTAGGATATCTGGGACACGACTACGAGCAGTACTTC
CDR3 protein: CASSLGYLGHDYEQYF

CDR3 length: 11
J gene: TRBJ2-7
V gene: TRBV6-5
clone size: NA
D gene: NA
CDR3 DNA: TGTGCCAGCAGTGGACTTAACGAGCAGTACTTC
CDR3 protein: CASSGLNEQYF

CDR3 length: 17
J gene: TRBJ2-3
V gene: TRBV11-3
clone size: NA
D gene: NA
CDR3 DNA: TGTGCCAGCAGCTTAGTGGCCAGGGGACTCTACACAGATACGCAGTATTTT
CDR3 protein: CASSLVARGLYTDTQYF

CDR3 length: 16
J gene: TRBJ2-7
V gene: TRBV27
clone size: NA
D gene: NA
CDR3 DNA: TGTGCCAGCAGTTCCGGCCTCGTTCTGGCCCTCTACGAGCAGTACTTC
CDR3 protein: CASSSGLVLALYEQYF

CDR3 length: 16
J gene: TRBJ2-3
V gene: TRBV4-3
clone size: NA
D gene: TRBD2
CDR3 DNA: TGCGCCAGCAGCCATCTAGCGGGAGAAGTCGCAGATACGCAGTATTTT
CDR3 protein: CASSHLAGEVADTQYF

CDR3 length: 13
J gene: TRBJ2-7
V gene: TRBV15
clone size: once
D gene: NA
CDR3 DNA: TGTGCCACCAGCAGAGCGTCTAGCAGCGAGCAGTACTTC
CDR3 protein: CATSRASSSEQYF

CDR3 length: 12
J gene: TRBJ2-1
V gene: TRBV27
clone size: NA
D gene: NA
CDR3 DNA: TGTGCCAGCAGTTCACTGGACGGGGAGCAGTTCTTC
CDR3 protein: CASSSLDGEQFF

CDR3 length: 14
J gene: TRBJ2-5
V gene: TRBV6-5
clone size: NA
D gene: TRBD1
CDR3 DNA: TGTGCCAGCAGTCCAGGGGGCGCGATAGAGACCCAGTACTTC
CDR3 protein: CASSPGGAIETQYF

CDR3 length: 15
J gene: TRBJ2-1
V gene: TRBV5-1
clone size: NA
D gene: TRBD1
CDR3 DNA: TGCGCCAGCAGGACTCTACAGGGGGTCGTCGGTGAGCAGTTCTTC
CDR3 protein: CASRTLQGVVGEQFF

CDR3 length: 14
J gene: TRBJ1-1
V gene: TRBV7-2
clone size: NA
D gene: TRBD1
CDR3 DNA: TGTGCCAGCAGCCCCGGGACAGGGGCACACAAAGCTTTCTTT
CDR3 protein: CASSPGTGAHKAFF

CDR3 length: 14
J gene: TRBJ1-5
V gene: TRBV19
clone size: NA
D gene: NA
CDR3 DNA: TGTGCCAGTAGTATTCGGGACAGCAATCAGCCCCAGCATTTT
CDR3 protein: CASSIRDSNQPQHF

CDR3 length: 14
J gene: TRBJ2-7
V gene: TRBV27
clone size: once
D gene: NA
CDR3 DNA: TGTGCCAGCAGTTTATCAGGGATGAACAACGAGCAGTACTTC
CDR3 protein: CASSLSGMNNEQYF

CDR3 length: 14
J gene: TRBJ2-3
V gene: TRBV6-5
clone size: NA
D gene: NA
CDR3 DNA: TGTGCCAGCAGTTACAAGGCTAGCATATATACGCAGTATTTT
CDR3 protein: CASSYKASIYTQYF

CDR3 length: 14
J gene: TRBJ2-5
V gene: TRBV28
clone size: NA
D gene: TRBD1
CDR3 DNA: TGTGCCAGCAGGCGACAGGGGGCTGGGGAGACCCAGTACTTC
CDR3 protein: CASRRQGAGETQYF

CDR3 length: 15
J gene: TRBJ2-7
V gene: TRBV27
clone size: NA
D gene: NA
CDR3 DNA: TGTGCCAGCAGCTATAGTGGGGACATGGGGTACGAGCAGTACTTC
CDR3 protein: CASSYSGDMGYEQYF

CDR3 length: 15
J gene: TRBJ2-5
V gene: TRBV7-9
clone size: NA
D gene: NA
CDR3 DNA: TGTGCCAGCAGCTTAACCAGATCGTACCAAGAGACCCAGTACTTC
CDR3 protein: CASSLTRSYQETQYF